This record concerns one T cell receptor beta chain sequence. TCRdb keeps only in-frame clones here, not all; method: immunoSEQ multiplex PCR. The sample lists about 160,000 clones; 75% to 90% were seen once. The source of the sample is a study of blood T cell repertoires in COVID-19. The CDR3 totals 15 residues. Looked up from germline, CDR1 is SGHRS and CDR2 is YFSETQ. V shed 0 bases and J shed 3 bases, with 12 bases lying between them. The sample comprised peripheral blood. This chain links TRBV5-1 with TRBJ1-1; weak D call: TRBD1 (6 bases). The TCR comes from a woman between 55 and 75 years old with active or convalescent COVID-19. The CDR3 here is CASSLGAGVDTEAFF. The CDR3 region has the DNA TGCGCCAGCAGCTTGGGGGCAGGGGTAGACACTGAAGCTTTCTTT.